This T cell receptor beta chain came from a study of blood T cell repertoires in COVID-19. In the study overall: The study drew acute and convalescent COVID-19 samples from the United States, Italy and Spain. T cells, B-cell-depleted T cells, or PBMCs supplied cDNA or gDNA.

From germline, CDR1 is SGHAT and CDR2 FQNNGV. After removal of 3 bases from V and 7 bases from J, the junction contained 4 bases not matched to a gene. The length of the CDR3 is 15 residues. As processed by the authors: Estimation of nucleated cell counts was performed using reference gene primer amplification. The method was immunoSEQ multiplex PCR; TCRdb's version includes in-frame clones alone and lacks a portion of them. Clone size and V and J calls were adopted from that table, with D and trimming inferred from the DNA. The sample carries tens of thousands of clones, nearly 90% recorded once. This clone was recorded only once.

Sequenced input: peripheral blood. This sequence was found in a middle-aged man with acute or convalescent COVID-19. The rearrangement links TRBV11-2 to TRBJ2-5; 14 bases align to TRBD2. Here the CDR3 reads CASSFGTSGSGTQYF. The CDR3 nucleotides are TGTGCCAGCAGCTTCGGGACTAGCGGGAGTGGGACCCAGTACTTC.